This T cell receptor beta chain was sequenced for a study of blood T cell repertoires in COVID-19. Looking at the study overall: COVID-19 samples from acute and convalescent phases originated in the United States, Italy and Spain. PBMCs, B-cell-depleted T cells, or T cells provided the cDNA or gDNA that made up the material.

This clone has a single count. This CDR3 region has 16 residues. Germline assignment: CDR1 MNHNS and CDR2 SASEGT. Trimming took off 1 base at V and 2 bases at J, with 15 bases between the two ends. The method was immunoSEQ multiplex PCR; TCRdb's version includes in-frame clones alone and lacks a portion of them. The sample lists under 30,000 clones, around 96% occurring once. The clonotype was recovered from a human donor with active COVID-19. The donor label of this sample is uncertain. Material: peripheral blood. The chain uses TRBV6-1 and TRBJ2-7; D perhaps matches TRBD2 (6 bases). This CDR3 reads CASSEGGGNRPYEQYF. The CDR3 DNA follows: TGTGCCAGCAGTGAAGGCGGAGGGAACAGACCCTACGAGCAGTACTTC.